The 10 T cell receptor beta chains presented below share a single source sample, sequenced in a study of shared clonotypes between healthy human individuals. The data were produced by immunoSEQ multiplex PCR, yet TCRdb's version contains in-frame clones alone and is incomplete. The data hold 2.3 million or so clones, with 90% to 95% observed a single time. The sample comprised naive CD4+ T cells from PBMCs. Subset meaning: CD45RA+ positively selected. The source is a man aged 18 to 30 in good health. Some clones in this sample may be carry-over from other donors' samples.

The V gene is TRBV7-6, the J gene TRBJ1-2; D is perhaps TRBD1 (5 bases). This CDR3 region has 14 residues. Germline V gene sequence: CDR1 SGHVS, CDR2 FNYEAQ. V was trimmed by 3 bases and J by 2 bases, leaving 10 bases between them. This CDR3 reads CASSLDEGNYGYTF. DNA for the CDR3: TGTGCCAGCAGCTTGGACGAGGGGAACTATGGCTACACCTTC.

A word on this clone: The identical CDR3 is also encoded by other nucleotide sequences in the sample. The V call is TRBV7-3, the J call TRBJ2-1, with 7 bases lining up with TRBD2. CDR3 length: 14 residues. In germline, CDR1 is SGHTA, CDR2 FQGTGA. V shed 3 bases and J 2 bases; nucleotides not matched to a gene: 1. The CDR3 DNA is TGTGCCAGCAGCTTGCGGGGGACCTACAATGAGCAGTTCTTC. Translated, it gives CASSLRGTYNEQFF.

This rearrangement joins TRBV5-4 to TRBJ2-7; 9 bases map to TRBD1. This CDR3 is 15 amino acids long. Germline CDR1 reads SGHNT; CDR2 reads YYREEE (reference sequence). V lost 4 bases and J lost 2; bases outside the gene matches: 7. The chain's CDR3 is CASSPRTGAPYEQYF. CDR3 sequence (DNA): TGTGCCAGCAGCCCACGGACAGGGGCACCCTACGAGCAGTACTTC. Based on the CDR3 plus reference TRBV5-4 and TRBJ2-7, the full variable domain is ETGVTQSPTHLIKTRGQQVTLRCSSQSGHNTVSWYQQALGQGPQFIFQYYREEENGRGNFPPRFSGLQFPNYSSELNVNALELDDSALYLCASSPRTGAPYEQYFGPGTRLTVT.

The CDR3: CASSLLYSTQYF. In nucleotides, the CDR3 is TGTGCCAGCAGCTTGCTGTACTCCACGCAGTATTTT. The rearrangement links TRBV11-2 to TRBJ2-3; unclear D gene. This CDR3 spans 12 amino acids. Germline V gene sequence: CDR1 SGHAT, CDR2 FQNNGV. With 3 bases removed from V and 9 bases from J, the gap between germline ends came to 10 bases.

V is TRBV2 and J is TRBJ2-1, with 13 nucleotides matching TRBD2. The V segment lost 6 bases and the J segment 8 bases; nucleotides outside the gene matches: 7. The CDR3 extends over 15 amino acids. CDR1 and CDR2 from the germline V gene are SNHLY and FYNNEI. For the CDR3, the DNA is TGTGCCAGCAGGCAACTAGCGGGAGGGGGGTATGAGCAGTTCTTC. Translation gives CASRQLAGGGYEQFF. The variable domain in full, completed from reference TRBV2 and TRBJ2-1, reads EPEVTQTPSHQVTQMGQEVILRCVPISNHLYFYWYRQILGQKVEFLVSFYNNEISEKSEIFDDQFSVERPDGSNFTLKIRSTKLEDSAMYFCASRQLAGGGYEQFFGPGTRLTVL.

V and J are TRBV7-3 and TRBJ1-1; 7 bases are a match to TRBD1. J was trimmed by 1 base and V by 7 bases; bases with no gene match: 6. Germline-derived CDR1 and CDR2 are SGHTA and FQGTGA. The CDR3 runs 14 residues. The CDR3 region has the DNA TGTGCCAGCATCCAACAGGGGCAGAACACTGAAGCTTTCTTT. Its translation is CASIQQGQNTEAFF.

The gene calls are TRBV27 and TRBJ2-5, with 11 bases identical to TRBD2. The V and J ends lost 5 bases and 2 bases, in that order; junction bases with no gene match: 4. The CDR3 runs to 15 residues. Germline V gives CDR1 MNHEY, CDR2 SMNVEV (reference sequence). This chain's CDR3 is CASSPWTSGQETQYF. For the CDR3, the DNA is TGTGCCAGCAGTCCGTGGACTAGCGGGCAAGAGACCCAGTACTTC.

The rearrangement links TRBV5-1 to TRBJ2-1, with 13 bases fitting TRBD2. V shed 4 bases, J shed 8 bases, and the junction held 9 bases outside the gene matches. The CDR3 spans 16 residues. In germline, CDR1 is SGHRS, CDR2 YFSETQ. The CDR3 spells CASSRSGTSGKDEQFF. CDR3 in DNA: TGCGCCAGCAGCCGTTCAGGGACTAGCGGGAAGGATGAGCAGTTCTTC.

About this clone itself: The same CDR3 is also encoded by other DNA sequences in this sample. The rearrangement joins TRBV5-1 to TRBJ1-1; D is unresolved. The CDR3 loop spans 13 amino acids. Trimming stripped 2 bases from V and 1 base from J, with 6 bases between. The germline gives CDR1 SGHRS, CDR2 YFSETQ. The CDR3 DNA follows: TGCGCCAGCAGCTTAGGTACGAACACTGAAGCTTTCTTT. It encodes CASSLGTNTEAFF.

This clone appeared a single time. The V call is TRBV19, the J call TRBJ1-5; TRBD1 aligns across 7 bases. V was clipped by 5 bases and J by 2 bases; unmatched bases: 3. The CDR3 runs to 14 residues. Germline CDR1 reads LNHDA; CDR2 reads SQIVND (reference sequence). The CDR3 DNA follows: TGTGCCAGTAGTGGGACAGTTCGCAATCAGCCCCAGCATTTT. It translates to CASSGTVRNQPQHF.